What follows are 27 T cell receptor beta chains derived from one specimen sequenced in a study of blood T cell repertoires in COVID-19. Repertoires were generated with immunoSEQ multiplex PCR, while TCRdb's copy carries only in-frame clones and drops some. The sample contains tens of thousands of clones, approximately 86% of which appear only once. The sequenced sample consisted of peripheral blood. The source is a human donor in a cohort sampled during active COVID-19.

CDR3 nucleotide sequence: TGTGCCAGTGTGGGGGGAGTACCCAATGAGCAGTTCTTC. It is translated as CASVGGVPNEQFF. The chain joins TRBV5-4 to TRBJ2-1; D perhaps matches TRBD2 (6 bases). Trimming pared 8 bases from V and 6 bases from J, leaving 15 bases between. The CDR3 length is 13 residues. CDR1 is SGHNT and CDR2 is YYREEE in the germline V gene (reference sequence). The whole variable domain, filled in from reference TRBV5-4 and TRBJ2-1, reads ETGVTQSPTHLIKTRGQQVTLRCSSQSGHNTVSWYQQALGQGPQFIFQYYREEENGRGNFPPRFSGLQFPNYSSELNVNALELDDSALYLCASVGGVPNEQFFGPGTRLTVL.

This clone was seen a handful of times. The chain has TRBV11-2 and TRBJ2-2; TRBD2 matches 7 bases. CDR1 SGHAT and CDR2 FQNNGV come from the germline V gene. This CDR3 contains 16 residues. Trimming cost V 4 bases and J 1 base; bases outside gene matches: 6. The CDR3 DNA reads TGTGCCAGCAGCTATAGAGGGACTATGAACACCGGGGAGCTGTTTTTT. Translation gives CASSYRGTMNTGELFF.

The chain couples TRBV7-9 to TRBJ1-1; weak D call: TRBD1 (5 bases). CDR1 and CDR2 from the germline V gene are SEHNR and FQNEAQ (reference sequence). The CDR3 is made up of 12 amino acids. The ends were cut back, 4 bases at V and 8 bases at J, with 11 bases in the middle. This CDR3 reads CASSYGAGEAFF. In nucleotides, the CDR3 is TGTGCCAGCAGCTATGGGGCAGGGGAAGCTTTCTTT.

The chain couples TRBV6-2 or TRBV6-3 to TRBJ2-7; D is undetermined. The CDR3 is 15 amino acids. Per the germline V gene, CDR1 is MNHEY and CDR2 is SVGEGT. V was clipped by 2 bases and J by 0 bases, with 11 bases between them. The CDR3 DNA reads as TGTGCCAGCAGTTACCCCCCATCGGGCTCCTACGAGCAGTACTTC. Residues: CASSYPPSGSYEQYF.

In the case of this clone: A much larger clonotype is one base distant, so this may be a read error. This chain uses TRBV7-9 with TRBJ2-7; 9 nucleotides align to TRBD1. The CDR3 is made up of 13 amino acids. Germline V gene lookup returns CDR1 SEHNR and CDR2 FQNEAQ (reference sequence). The J segment lost 2 bases and the V segment lost 5 bases, leaving 1 base of the junction unmatched. The DNA of the CDR3 is TGTGCCAGCAGCCGACAGGGGGCCTACGAGCAGTACTTC. Its protein product is CASSRQGAYEQYF.

The chain carries TRBV28 and TRBJ2-1, with 9 bases matching TRBD2. This CDR3 is built from 13 residues. V lost 2 bases to trimming and J lost 10 bases; unmatched junction nucleotides: 3. Germline-derived CDR1 and CDR2 are MDHEN and SYDVKM. CDR3 region: CASSLAGGKEQFF. CDR3 DNA sequence: TGTGCCAGCAGTTTAGCGGGAGGGAAGGAGCAGTTCTTC.

The chain is built from TRBV5-1 and TRBJ1-4, with a tentative D call TRBD1 (6 bases). In germline, CDR1 is SGHRS, CDR2 YFSETQ. This CDR3 is 15 amino acids long. V shed 4 bases and J shed 2 bases, with 12 bases lying between them. This CDR3 reads CASSGTGFTNEKLFF. The CDR3, as DNA: TGCGCCAGCAGCGGAACAGGGTTTACTAATGAAAAACTGTTTTTT.

This clone was seen just once. J is TRBJ2-5 and V is TRBV28; 7 bases line up with TRBD1. V lost 6 bases and J lost 5; bases outside the gene matches: 6. The germline V gene has CDR1 MDHEN and CDR2 SYDVKM. The CDR3 is made up of 13 amino acids. In nucleotides, the CDR3 is TGTGCCAGCAGAGTAGGGGGCCTGGAGACCCAGTACTTC. Translated: CASRVGGLETQYF.

J is TRBJ2-7 and V is TRBV25-1; a weak D match, TRBD2 (5 bases). Germline V gene lookup returns CDR1 MGHDK and CDR2 SYGVNS. The ends were cut back, 5 bases at V and 7 bases at J, with 12 bases in the middle. This CDR3 region has 12 residues. As DNA, the CDR3 is TGTGCCAGCAGTTTGATCGGGGAAGAGCAGTACTTC. Protein: CASSLIGEEQYF.

The V gene is TRBV5-1, the J gene TRBJ2-2; a weak D match, TRBD2 (5 bases). V dropped 4 bases and J dropped 4 bases, with 14 bases sitting between them. CDR3 size: 15 residues. The germline gives CDR1 SGHRS, CDR2 YFSETQ. The CDR3 sequence: CASSSPAEITGELFF. CDR3 nucleotide sequence: TGCGCCAGCAGCAGCCCAGCGGAGATCACCGGGGAGCTGTTTTTT. Together with reference TRBV5-1 and TRBJ2-2, the CDR3 gives the full variable domain: KAGVTQTPRYLIKTRGQQVTLSCSPISGHRSVSWYQQTPGQGLQFLFEYFSETQRNKGNFPGRFSGRQFSNSRSEMNVSTLELGDSALYLCASSSPAEITGELFFGEGSRLTVL.

V and J are TRBV6-5 and TRBJ1-2; 8 bases align to TRBD1. V gave up 7 bases and J gave up 8 bases; unmatched junction bases: 12. This CDR3 spans 14 amino acids. The V gene's germline CDR1 is MNHEY and CDR2 SVGAGI. The CDR3 loop is CASTNRGGDWGYTF. In DNA form, the CDR3 reads TGTGCCAGCACCAACAGGGGGGGAGACTGGGGCTACACCTTC.

The chain has TRBV10-2 and TRBJ1-5; tentative D call: TRBD1 (6 bases). The germline V and J ends were trimmed by 5 bases and 2 bases, with 10 bases remaining between them. The V gene's germline CDR1 is WSHSY and CDR2 SAAADI. The CDR3 is made up of 14 amino acids. CDR3 protein: CASSQTGRNQPQHF. The CDR3 DNA sequence: TGCGCCAGCAGTCAGACAGGACGCAATCAGCCCCAGCATTTT.

In its sample, this clone was seen once. The chain links TRBV4-2 to TRBJ2-5, with 8 bases aligning to TRBD1. CDR1 is LGHNA, CDR2 YNFKEQ, per germline. V shed 0 bases, J shed 5 bases, and the junction held 14 bases outside the gene matches. The CDR3 covers 18 residues. CDR3 nucleotide sequence: TGTGCCAGCAGCCAAGATAGAAGGGGCGGTGGGGACAGGGAGACCCAGTACTTC. This gives the protein CASSQDRRGGGDRETQYF.

The gene calls are TRBV9 and TRBJ1-6, with 10 bases aligning to TRBD1. The CDR3 spans 15 residues. V shed 4 bases, J shed 6 bases, and the junction held 4 bases outside the gene matches. CDR1 and CDR2 from the germline V gene are SGDLS and YYNGEE. CDR3 sequence (DNA): TGTGCCAGCAGCCCGGGACAGGGGTTTAATTCACCCCTCCACTTT. Amino acid sequence: CASSPGQGFNSPLHF.

The chain joins TRBV28 to TRBJ1-4; tentative D call: TRBD1 (6 bases). The V and J ends lost 8 bases and 6 bases respectively, with 16 bases between them. Germline CDR1 MDHEN, CDR2 SYDVKM. The CDR3 sequence is 14 residues long. In DNA form, the CDR3 reads TGTGCCAGCGGGGAGGGGGGACTCGATGAAAAACTGTTTTTT. It translates to CASGEGGLDEKLFF.

V and J are TRBV7-9 and TRBJ1-1; 7 bases fit TRBD1. Trimming took 2 bases from V and 0 from J; bases not matched to a gene: 3. Germline V gene lookup returns CDR1 SEHNR and CDR2 FQNEAQ (reference sequence). The CDR3 runs to 15 residues. This CDR3 reads CASSLHQGVNTEAFF. DNA for the CDR3: TGTGCCAGCAGCTTACATCAGGGGGTGAACACTGAAGCTTTCTTT.

The V call is TRBV11-2, the J call TRBJ1-2; D is possibly TRBD1 (6 bases). Trimming stripped 6 bases from V and 7 bases from J, with 15 bases between. Germline V lookup: CDR1 SGHAT, CDR2 FQNNGV. The CDR3 is 13 amino acids. The CDR3 sequence is CASRKTGSSGYTF. The CDR3 DNA follows: TGTGCCAGCAGGAAAACAGGGAGCTCTGGCTACACCTTC.

This clone showed up just a few times. The V call is TRBV5-6, the J call TRBJ2-4; a weak D match, TRBD2 (6 bases). Trimming cost V 4 bases and J 0 bases, with 17 bases left between them. The CDR3 runs 17 residues. Germline V gene lookup returns CDR1 SGHDT and CDR2 YYEEEE. The CDR3 spells CASSIGTSRIAKNIQYF. In DNA form, the CDR3 reads TGTGCCAGCAGCATTGGGACTTCGAGAATAGCCAAAAACATTCAGTACTTC.

The chain recombines TRBV28 with TRBJ1-1; the D is unclear. The CDR3 runs to 15 residues. Trimming left V 3 bases short and J 5 bases short, with 16 bases between. Germline lookup yields CDR1 MDHEN and CDR2 SYDVKM. The DNA for the CDR3 is TGTGCCAGCAGTTTTTGGTCGCGAGGGAGGACTGAAGCTTTCTTT. It codes for CASSFWSRGRTEAFF.

This clone was observed a single time. This rearrangement joins TRBV28 to TRBJ1-2; unclear D gene. Germline CDR1 and CDR2: MDHEN and SYDVKM. This CDR3 comprises 11 residues. V shed 4 bases and J shed 8 bases, with 8 bases lying between them. The CDR3 region is CASSSSRGYTF. The CDR3 nucleotides read TGTGCCAGCAGTTCCTCGAGGGGCTACACCTTC.

This chain's CDR3 is CASSPRQGEAFF. The DNA of the CDR3 is TGTGCCAGCTCACCACGGCAGGGTGAAGCTTTCTTT. V and J are TRBV18 and TRBJ1-1, with a possible D match to TRBD1 (5 bases). The germline V and J ends were trimmed by 1 base and 7 bases, with 7 bases remaining between them. The CDR3 totals 12 residues. The germline V gene has CDR1 KGHSH and CDR2 LQKENI.

J is TRBJ1-2 and V is TRBV6-5; perhaps TRBD1 as D (6 bases). CDR1 MNHEY and CDR2 SVGAGI come from the germline V gene. This CDR3 comprises 14 residues. The V gene lost 2 bases and the J gene lost 6 bases, with 13 bases spanning the gap. The CDR3 sequence: CASSYDGGLDGYTF. Here the CDR3 DNA reads TGTGCCAGCAGTTACGACGGGGGGCTGGATGGCTACACCTTC.

This clone was counted only a few times. CDR3: CASSLSGRQRGELFF. CDR3 sequence (DNA): TGTGCCAGCAGCTTAAGCGGCCGGCAGAGAGGGGAGCTGTTTTTT. The rearrangement links TRBV7-3 to TRBJ2-2; D uncertain. This CDR3 region has 15 residues. V gave up 1 base and J gave up 8 bases, with 14 bases separating them. From germline, CDR1 is SGHTA and CDR2 FQGTGA.

The CDR3 DNA reads as TGTGCCAGCAGCCCCTATTTTGGAAACACCATATATTTT. This codes for CASSPYFGNTIYF. The genes are TRBV6-5 and TRBJ1-3; D gene ambiguous. Germline assignment: CDR1 MNHEY and CDR2 SVGAGI. CDR3 length: 13 amino acids. With 6 bases removed from V and 3 bases from J, the gap between germline ends came to 9 bases.

This clone was recorded only once. The CDR3 spells CASSPRQGNGYEQYF. For the CDR3, the DNA is TGTGCCAGCAGCCCCCGACAGGGGAATGGCTACGAGCAGTACTTC. The V gene is TRBV9, the J gene TRBJ2-7; 8 bases match TRBD1. V lost 4 bases to trimming and J lost 3 bases; unmatched junction nucleotides: 9. Looked up from germline, CDR1 is SGDLS and CDR2 is YYNGEE. The CDR3 is 15 amino acids.

The CDR3 sequence: CASSSGLAGGNEQFF. The CDR3 DNA reads TGTGCCAGCAGCTCGGGACTAGCGGGAGGGAATGAGCAGTTCTTC. This sequence joins TRBV7-8 and TRBJ2-1, with TRBD2 matching over 16 bases. There are 15 residues in the CDR3. Trimming took 4 bases from V and 7 from J; bases not matched to a gene: 1. Germline V gives CDR1 SGHVS, CDR2 FQNEAQ.

This clone was detected only a few times. The genes are TRBV2 and TRBJ1-4; 9 positions match TRBD1. CDR1 and CDR2 (germline): SNHLY, FYNNEI. This CDR3 has 15 residues. V dropped 7 bases and J dropped 5; count of bases not matched to a gene: 8. The CDR3 sequence is CASTQPGTGNEKLFF. The CDR3, as DNA: TGTGCCAGCACCCAGCCAGGGACAGGGAATGAAAAACTGTTTTTT.